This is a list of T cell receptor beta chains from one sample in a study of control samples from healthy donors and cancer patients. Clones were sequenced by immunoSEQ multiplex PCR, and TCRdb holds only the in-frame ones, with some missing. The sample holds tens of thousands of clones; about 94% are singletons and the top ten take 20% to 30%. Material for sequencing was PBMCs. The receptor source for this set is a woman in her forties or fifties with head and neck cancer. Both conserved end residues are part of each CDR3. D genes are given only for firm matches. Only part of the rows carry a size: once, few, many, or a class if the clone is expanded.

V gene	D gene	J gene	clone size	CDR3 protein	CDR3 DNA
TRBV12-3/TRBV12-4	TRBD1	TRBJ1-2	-	CASSPSMGQGHTF	TGTGCCAGCAGTCCTAGTATGGGACAGGGACACACCTTC
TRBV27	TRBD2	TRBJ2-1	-	CASSLSRLAGGRYEQFF	TGTGCCAGCAGTTTATCCCGACTAGCGGGAGGGCGGTACGAGCAGTTCTTC
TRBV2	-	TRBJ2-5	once	CASQEPGRETQYF	TGTGCCTCCCAGGAACCGGGGCGAGAGACCCAGTACTTC
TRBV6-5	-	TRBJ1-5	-	CASSYSWGSNQPQHF	TGTGCCAGCAGTTACTCTTGGGGAAGCAATCAGCCCCAGCATTTT
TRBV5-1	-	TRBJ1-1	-	CASSFDGDTEAFF	TGCGCCAGCAGCTTTGACGGAGACACTGAAGCTTTCTTT
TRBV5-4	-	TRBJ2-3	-	CASSPLTLPSTDTQYF	TGTGCCAGCAGCCCGCTGACACTCCCCAGCACAGATACGCAGTATTTT
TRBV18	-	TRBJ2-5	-	CASSLGYQETQYF	TGTGCCAGCTCACTCGGGTACCAAGAGACCCAGTACTTC
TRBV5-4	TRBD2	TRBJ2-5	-	CASSRRSAGSQETQYF	TGTGCCAGCAGCCGACGATCAGCGGGGAGCCAAGAGACCCAGTACTTC
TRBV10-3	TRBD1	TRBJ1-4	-	CAISEGQGNEKLFF	TGTGCCATCAGTGAGGGACAGGGTAATGAAAAACTGTTTTTT
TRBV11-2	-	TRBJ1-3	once	CASSFTDSGNTIYF	TGTGCCAGCAGCTTTACCGACTCTGGAAACACCATATATTTT
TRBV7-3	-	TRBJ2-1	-	CASSLGQGWDEQFF	TGTGCCAGCAGCTTGGGGCAGGGGTGGGATGAGCAGTTCTTC
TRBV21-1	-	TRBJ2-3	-	CASNPGERGVTDTQYF	TGTGCCAGCAACCCAGGGGAGCGGGGGGTGACTGATACGCAGTATTTT
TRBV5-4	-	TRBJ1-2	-	CASSPKQGNYYGYTF	TGTGCCAGCAGCCCAAAACAGGGCAACTACTATGGCTACACCTTC
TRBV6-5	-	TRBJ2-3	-	CASSYGGGTQYF	TGTGCCAGCAGTTACGGGGGCGGTACGCAGTATTTT
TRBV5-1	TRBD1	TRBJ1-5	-	CASSPQGANGNQPQHF	TGCGCCAGCAGCCCTCAGGGGGCGAATGGCAATCAGCCCCAGCATTTT
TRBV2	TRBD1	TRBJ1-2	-	CASSEQGSGGYTF	TGTGCCAGCAGCGAACAGGGGTCCGGTGGCTACACCTTC
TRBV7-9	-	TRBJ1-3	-	CASSPTSSGAGNTIYF	TGTGCCAGCAGCCCAACAAGTTCGGGGGCCGGAAACACCATATATTTT
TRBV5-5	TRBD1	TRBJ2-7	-	CASSLVGDSDSVTNF	TGTGCCAGCAGCTTGGTTGGGGACAGTGACTCCGTCACGAACTTC
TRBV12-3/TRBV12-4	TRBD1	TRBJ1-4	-	CASSGQVGEKLFF	TGTGCCAGCAGCGGACAGGTGGGGGAAAAACTGTTTTTT
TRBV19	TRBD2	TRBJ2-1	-	CASSIARELNNEQFF	TGTGCCAGTAGTATTGCGCGGGAGCTAAACAATGAGCAGTTCTTC
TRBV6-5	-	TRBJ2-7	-	CASSIAGHSTYEQYF	TGTGCCAGCAGTATTGCGGGACATTCCACCTACGAGCAGTACTTC
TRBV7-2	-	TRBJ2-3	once	CASSSLGTSTDTQYF	TGTGCCAGCAGCTCCCTAGGGACTAGCACAGATACGCAGTATTTT
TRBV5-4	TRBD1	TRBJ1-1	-	CASSVTGGADTEAFF	TGTGCCAGCAGCGTGACAGGGGGCGCGGACACTGAAGCTTTCTTT
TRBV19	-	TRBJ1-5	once	CASRDGGTMNQPQHF	TGTGCCAGTAGGGACGGGGGGACAATGAATCAGCCCCAGCATTTT
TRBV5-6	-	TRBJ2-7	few	CASSSSYEQYF	TGTGCCAGCAGCTCCTCCTACGAGCAGTACTTC
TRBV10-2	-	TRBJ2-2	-	CASSRTENTGELFF	TGCGCCAGCAGTAGGACAGAGAACACCGGGGAGCTGTTTTTT
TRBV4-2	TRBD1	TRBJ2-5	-	CASSRLPGQQETQYF	TGTGCCAGCAGCCGACTACCGGGACAGCAAGAGACCCAGTACTTC
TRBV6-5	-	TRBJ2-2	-	CASRSRTVNTGELFF	TGTGCCAGCAGAAGCCGGACAGTAAACACCGGGGAGCTGTTTTTT
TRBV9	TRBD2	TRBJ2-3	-	CASSGGLAGGTDTQYF	TGTGCCAGCAGCGGCGGACTAGCGGGGGGGACAGATACGCAGTATTTT
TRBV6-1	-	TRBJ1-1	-	CASSEFPTGDTEAFF	TGTGCCAGCAGTGAATTCCCCACCGGGGACACTGAAGCTTTCTTT
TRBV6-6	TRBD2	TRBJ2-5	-	CASSYRPGGQETQYF	TGTGCCAGCAGTTACCGCCCGGGGGGGCAAGAGACCCAGTACTTC
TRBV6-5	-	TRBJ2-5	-	CASKPSQETQYF	TGTGCCAGCAAACCTTCTCAAGAGACCCAGTACTTC
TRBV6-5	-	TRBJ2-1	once	CASSRAQGNEQFF	TGTGCCAGCAGCCGGGCGCAGGGTAATGAGCAGTTCTTC